Listed below are T cell receptor beta chains from one sample, sequenced in a study of blood T cell repertoires in COVID-19. Clones were sequenced by immunoSEQ multiplex PCR, and TCRdb holds only the in-frame ones, with some missing. The repertoire holds more than 150,000 clones, with 82% as singletons. Input material: peripheral blood. All receptors derive from a woman aged 30 to 39 with acute or convalescent COVID-19. CDR3s include the opening cysteine and the closing phenylalanine or tryptophan.

TRBJ2-1 | TRBV18 | CASSPKQGSEQFF
TRBJ1-2 | TRBV14 | CASSQDRRTGGGYGYTF
TRBJ1-1 | TRBV14 | CASSQEGSPRDTEAFF
TRBJ2-5 | TRBV24-1 | CATSDPRGYETQYF
TRBJ2-1 | TRBV5-1 | CASSLYTSGGAGEQFF
TRBJ1-2 | TRBV5-4 | CASSSTGGAGYTF
TRBJ2-7 | TRBV28 | CASTFSQGGAIYEQYF
TRBJ1-4 | TRBV7-2 | CASSSSTGGKLFF
TRBJ1-1 | TRBV6-1 | CASSESGGTEAFF
TRBJ1-1 | TRBV24-1 | CATRNSQVTEAFF
TRBJ2-2 | TRBV7-2 | CASSIRLSSTTGELFF
TRBJ2-7 | TRBV3-1/TRBV3-2 | CASSGHHTGAYEQYF
TRBJ1-3 | TRBV4-1 | CASSQEGLSSGNTIYF
TRBJ1-4 | TRBV10-3 | CAISAGGTNEKLFF
TRBJ2-2 | TRBV5-6 | CASSPTSGSGFTGELFF
TRBJ1-5 | TRBV6-6 | CASSSSAAPAQHF
TRBJ2-7 | TRBV10-3 | CAISAGGLSYEQYF
TRBJ1-1 | TRBV30 | CAWSTWGTEENTEAFF
TRBJ1-3 | TRBV7-8 | CASSLVRRPISGNTIYF
TRBJ2-1 | TRBV3-1/TRBV3-2 | CASSRDSGGAYNEQFF
TRBJ2-7 | TRBV6-5 | CASSPQGNEQYF
TRBJ2-1 | TRBV6-5 | CASSYVGRNEQFF